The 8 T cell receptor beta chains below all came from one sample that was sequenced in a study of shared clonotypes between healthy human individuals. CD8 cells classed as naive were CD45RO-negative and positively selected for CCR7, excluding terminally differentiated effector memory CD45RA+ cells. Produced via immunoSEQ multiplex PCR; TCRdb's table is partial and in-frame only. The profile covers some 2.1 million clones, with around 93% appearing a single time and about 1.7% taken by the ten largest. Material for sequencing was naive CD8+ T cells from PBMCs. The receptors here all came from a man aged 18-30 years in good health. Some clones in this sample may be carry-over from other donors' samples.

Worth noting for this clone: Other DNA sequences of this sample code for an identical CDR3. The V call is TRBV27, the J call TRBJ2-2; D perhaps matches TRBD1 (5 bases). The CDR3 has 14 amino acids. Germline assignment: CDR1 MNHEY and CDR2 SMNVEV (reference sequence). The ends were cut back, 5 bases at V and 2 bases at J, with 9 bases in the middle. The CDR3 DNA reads TGTGCCAGCAGTCTAAGGGGTAACACCGGGGAGCTGTTTTTT. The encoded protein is CASSLRGNTGELFF.

The CDR3 DNA is TGTGCCAGCAGCCTCCGGTTGGGGGAGTGGTCCTACAATGAGCAGTTCTTC. It codes for CASSLRLGEWSYNEQFF. The chain combines TRBV4-2 with TRBJ2-1; D may match TRBD1 or TRBD2 (5 bases each). The CDR3 extends over 17 amino acids. Germline-derived CDR1 and CDR2 are LGHNA and YNFKEQ. Trimming removed 4 bases at V and 1 base at J, with 17 bases between.

CDR3 nucleotides: TGTGCCAGCAGCCAGAAGGGGTACCAAGAGACCCAGTACTTC. Protein sequence: CASSQKGYQETQYF. V is TRBV27 and J is TRBJ2-5; a possible D gene is TRBD1 (5 bases). Germline-derived CDR1 and CDR2 are MNHEY and SMNVEV (reference sequence). V was clipped by 6 bases and J by 0 bases, with 11 bases between them. This CDR3 contains 14 residues.

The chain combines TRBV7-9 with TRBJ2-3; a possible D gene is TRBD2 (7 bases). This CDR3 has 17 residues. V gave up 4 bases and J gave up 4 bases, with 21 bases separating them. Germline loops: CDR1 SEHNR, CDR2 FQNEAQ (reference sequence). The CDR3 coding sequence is TGTGCCAGCAGCTCCCTGGGGGGGGGCGAGGAGGCAGATACGCAGTATTTT. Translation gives CASSSLGGGEEADTQYF.

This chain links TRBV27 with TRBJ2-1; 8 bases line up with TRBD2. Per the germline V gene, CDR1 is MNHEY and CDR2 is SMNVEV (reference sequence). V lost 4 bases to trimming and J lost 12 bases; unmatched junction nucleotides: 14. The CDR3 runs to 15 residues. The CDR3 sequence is CASSYRSSGAGGQFF. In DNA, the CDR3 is TGTGCCAGCAGTTATCGTAGTAGCGGGGCCGGGGGGCAGTTCTTC.

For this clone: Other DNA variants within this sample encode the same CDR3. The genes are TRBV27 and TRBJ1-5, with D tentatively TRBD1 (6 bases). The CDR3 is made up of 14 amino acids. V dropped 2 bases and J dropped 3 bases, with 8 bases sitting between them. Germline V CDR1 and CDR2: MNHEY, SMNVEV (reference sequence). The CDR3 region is CASSLRDNNQPQHF. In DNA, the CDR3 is TGTGCCAGCAGTTTAAGGGACAACAATCAGCCCCAGCATTTT.

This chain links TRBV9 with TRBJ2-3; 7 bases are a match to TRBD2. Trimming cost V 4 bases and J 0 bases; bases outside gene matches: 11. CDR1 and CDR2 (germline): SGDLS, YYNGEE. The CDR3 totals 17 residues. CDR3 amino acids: CASSPRGGGASTDTQYF. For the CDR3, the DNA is TGTGCCAGCAGCCCCCGTGGGGGAGGGGCTAGCACAGATACGCAGTATTTT.

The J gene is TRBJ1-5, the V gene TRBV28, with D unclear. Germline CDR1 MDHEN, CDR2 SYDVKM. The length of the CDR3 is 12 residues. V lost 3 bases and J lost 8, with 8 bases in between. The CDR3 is CASSFPLEPQHF. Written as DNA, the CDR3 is TGTGCCAGCAGTTTCCCCCTGGAGCCCCAGCATTTT.